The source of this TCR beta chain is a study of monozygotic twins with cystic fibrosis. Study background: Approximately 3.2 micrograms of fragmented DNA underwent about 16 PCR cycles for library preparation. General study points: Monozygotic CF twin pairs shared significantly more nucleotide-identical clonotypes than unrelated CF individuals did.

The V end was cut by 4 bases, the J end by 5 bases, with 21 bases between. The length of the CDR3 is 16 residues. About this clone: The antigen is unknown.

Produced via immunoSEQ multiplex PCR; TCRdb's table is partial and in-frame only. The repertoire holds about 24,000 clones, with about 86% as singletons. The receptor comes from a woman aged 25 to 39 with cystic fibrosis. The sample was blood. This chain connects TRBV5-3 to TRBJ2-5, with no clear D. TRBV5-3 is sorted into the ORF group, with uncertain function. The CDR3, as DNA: TGTGCCAGAAGCCCCATCAACTCGGCGGTAATGGAGACCCAGTACTTC. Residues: CARSPINSAVMETQYF.